Listed below are T cell receptor beta chains from one sample, sequenced in a study of regulatory T cells in long-lasting Graves disease. Using its own MiXCR run on the multiplex PCR reads, TCRdb lists one record per CDR3 protein. Counted here are approximately 500,000 distinct CDR3 sequences, about a fifth occurring once; the ten biggest clones make up roughly 7.1%. Sequenced here: peripheral blood mononuclear cells (PBMCs), sampled when the disease was refractory, from a patient treated with antithyroid drugs. The source is a female donor with Graves disease. Both conserved end residues are part of each CDR3. The D gene is left open where the match is weak. Where a row states a size, it is once, few, many or the class of an expanded clone; other rows omit it.

13	TRBV3-1	-	TRBJ2-1	-	CASSPSGGNEQFF	TGTGCCAGCAGCCCTTCAGGGGGGAATGAGCAGTTCTTC
12	TRBV27	-	TRBJ1-6	-	CAARDPDSPLHF	TGTGCCGCCAGAGACCCAGATTCACCCCTCCACTTT
15	TRBV9	many	TRBJ2-7	-	CASSVGAFGDYEQYF	TGTGCCAGCAGCGTAGGGGCTTTCGGAGACTACGAGCAGTACTTC
14	TRBV28	many	TRBJ1-5	-	CASSFGQEFRPQHF	TGTGCCAGCAGTTTTGGCCAGGAGTTTAGGCCCCAGCATTTT
14	TRBV2	-	TRBJ2-3	-	CASSVVQGTDTQYF	TGTGCCAGCAGTGTAGTGCAGGGGACAGATACGCAGTATTTT
16	TRBV28	-	TRBJ2-2	TRBD1	CASSIPYRGNTGELFF	TGTGCCAGCAGCATCCCCTACAGGGGAAACACCGGGGAGCTGTTTTTT
15	TRBV10-3	-	TRBJ1-1	TRBD1	CAISDEVRGQTEAFF	TGTGCCATCAGTGATGAGGTCAGGGGGCAAACTGAAGCTTTCTTT
16	TRBV6-1	many	TRBJ2-7	TRBD1	CASSERGQGATYEQYF	TGTGCCAGCAGTGAAAGAGGACAGGGGGCGACCTACGAGCAGTACTTC
15	TRBV4-2	-	TRBJ1-2	TRBD1	CASSQELGTGLGYTF	TGTGCCAGCAGCCAAGAATTAGGGACAGGCCTGGGCTACACCTTC
14	TRBV19	few	TRBJ2-4	-	CASSIAPGTNIQYF	TGTGCCAGTAGTATAGCGCCCGGGACAAACATTCAGTACTTC
15	TRBV12-3/TRBV12-4	-	TRBJ2-5	TRBD1	CASSPRDREEGTQYF	TGTGCCAGCAGTCCACGGGACAGGGAGGAAGGGACCCAGTACTTC
16	TRBV27	many	TRBJ1-1	-	CASSPRQGRKNTEAFF	TGTGCCAGCAGTCCCCGGCAGGGGAGAAAGAACACTGAAGCTTTCTTT
18	TRBV7-9	-	TRBJ2-7	TRBD2	CASSGSWRTSGTTGEQYF	TGTGCCAGCTCTGGGTCCTGGCGGACTAGCGGAACTACGGGAGAGCAGTACTTC
14	TRBV11-2	few	TRBJ2-2	-	CASSTELSPGELFF	TGTGCCAGCAGCACAGAGTTGTCTCCCGGGGAGCTGTTTTTT
16	TRBV2	-	TRBJ2-7	TRBD2	CASSPGGDGRAFEQYF	TGCGCCAGCAGCCCGGGGGGCGACGGGAGGGCCTTCGAGCAGTACTTC
15	TRBV2	-	TRBJ2-3	-	CASTWTLPSTDMQYF	TGTGCCAGCACCTGGACACTCCCTAGCACAGATATGCAGTATTTT
15	TRBV12-3/TRBV12-4	many	TRBJ1-6	-	CASSLGGAGNSPLHF	TGTGCCAGCAGTTTAGGGGGGGCAGGTAATTCACCCCTCCACTTT
15	TRBV7-9	few	TRBJ2-7	TRBD1	CASSLPGTGGPQQYF	TGTGCCAGCAGCTTACCGGGGACAGGGGGCCCTCAACAGTACTTC
14	TRBV4-1	-	TRBJ2-7	-	CASSLAGQHYEQYF	TGCGCCAGCAGCCTGGCAGGGCAACACTACGAGCAGTACTTC
14	TRBV20-1	many	TRBJ2-5	TRBD2	CSATPGLAEETQYF	TGCAGTGCTACTCCGGGACTAGCGGAAGAGACCCAGTACTTC
13	TRBV6-1	many	TRBJ1-1	TRBD1	CASRRGQSTEAFF	TGTGCCAGCAGACGGGGACAGTCCACTGAAGCTTTCTTT
14	TRBV3-1	few	TRBJ1-5	-	CASSQPGAGQPQHF	TGTGCCAGCAGCCAACCCGGAGCGGGTCAGCCCCAGCATTTT
14	TRBV28	many	TRBJ1-1	-	CASSRHEGPTEAFF	TGTGCCAGCAGCCGTCATGAGGGGCCGACTGAGGCTTTCTTT
14	TRBV5-6	many	TRBJ1-5	-	CASSLGRGFQPQHF	TGTGCCAGCAGCTTGGGCAGGGGTTTTCAGCCCCAGCATTTT
15	TRBV6-1	many	TRBJ2-7	-	CASSEVVGGLYEQYF	TGTGCCAGCAGTGAAGTTGTGGGGGGACTCTACGAGCAGTACTTC
16	TRBV20-1	-	TRBJ1-6	-	CSARGGRSRYNSPLHF	TGCAGTGCTAGGGGGGGCAGGTCCCGGTATAATTCACCCCTCCACTTT
16	TRBV7-2	many	TRBJ2-7	TRBD1	CASSFPPGTGGDEQYF	TGTGCCAGCAGCTTTCCTCCCGGGACAGGGGGCGACGAGCAGTACTTC
15	TRBV28	many	TRBJ1-5	-	CASSPPDGSQQPQHF	TGTGCCAGCAGTCCACCGGACGGGTCACAGCAGCCCCAGCATTTT
16	TRBV3-1	-	TRBJ1-1	-	CASSQDRWGMNTEAFF	TGTGCCAGCAGCCAAGATCGATGGGGTATGAACACTGAAGCTTTCTTT
17	TRBV19	few	TRBJ2-2	-	CASSIGWLRSYTGELFF	TGTGCCAGTAGTATAGGGTGGTTGCGGAGTTACACCGGGGAGCTGTTTTTT
13	TRBV27	many	TRBJ1-3	-	CASSPSQRNTIYF	TGTGCCAGCAGCCCCTCGCAGAGAAACACCATATATTTT
13	TRBV11-3	many	TRBJ1-6	-	CASSRDWNSPLHF	TGTGCCAGCAGCCGGGACTGGAATTCACCCCTCCACTTT
17	TRBV27	many	TRBJ1-3	-	CASSLSGPYSSGNTIYF	TGTGCCAGCAGTTTATCGGGCCCATATAGCTCTGGAAACACCATATATTTT
13	TRBV11-3	many	TRBJ1-2	-	CASSRTGKDGYTF	TGTGCCAGCTCCCGGACGGGCAAGGATGGCTACACCTTC
16	TRBV28	many	TRBJ1-2	TRBD1	CASSFFGTGLFYGYTF	TGTGCCAGCAGTTTTTTCGGGACAGGTCTTTTTTATGGCTACACCTTC
14	TRBV5-1	-	TRBJ2-4	TRBD1	CASSPTGQGPSQYF	TGCGCCAGCAGCCCCACGGGACAGGGTCCGTCTCAGTACTTC
14	TRBV28	many	TRBJ2-7	TRBD1	CASNYPGQSYEQYF	TGTGCCAGCAATTACCCGGGACAGAGCTACGAGCAGTACTTC
14	TRBV7-2	many	TRBJ2-5	-	CASSPTRGLETQYF	TGTGCCAGCAGCCCGACTAGGGGTCTGGAGACCCAGTACTTC
13	TRBV20-1	-	TRBJ2-6	-	CSVGWSGANVLTF	TGCAGTGTGGGATGGTCTGGGGCCAACGTCCTGACTTTC
15	TRBV24-1	few	TRBJ2-1	TRBD2	CATSDSGGTYNEQFF	TGTGCCACCAGTGATTCGGGGGGTACCTACAATGAGCAGTTCTTC